The clone carrying this T cell receptor (beta chain) was counted at least ten times. These data belong to a study of early T cells in non-severe SARS-CoV-2 infection. Turning to the study itself: Whole-blood bulk RNA, unsorted, was sequenced, and chains were unpaired.

The V and J ends lost 5 bases and 0 bases, in that order; junction bases with no gene match: 10. The length of the CDR3 is 16 residues. Unique molecular identifiers were attached to individual cDNA molecules. From the 5' RACE reads, TCRdb called clonotypes with MiXCR, one entry per CDR3 protein. In the table there are about 60,000 distinct CDR3 sequences, around 6% of which are singletons. Sample: whole blood. The receptor was derived from an adult who was a healthcare worker with PCR-confirmed SARS-CoV-2 infection or an uninfected control (not recorded which). The V and J genes are TRBV12-3 or TRBV12-4 and TRBJ2-7; TRBD2 aligns across 7 bases. CDR3 sequence (DNA): TGTGCCAGCAGTCCCTCCGGGACTATCAGCTCCTACGAGCAGTACTTC. Its translation is CASSPSGTISSYEQYF.